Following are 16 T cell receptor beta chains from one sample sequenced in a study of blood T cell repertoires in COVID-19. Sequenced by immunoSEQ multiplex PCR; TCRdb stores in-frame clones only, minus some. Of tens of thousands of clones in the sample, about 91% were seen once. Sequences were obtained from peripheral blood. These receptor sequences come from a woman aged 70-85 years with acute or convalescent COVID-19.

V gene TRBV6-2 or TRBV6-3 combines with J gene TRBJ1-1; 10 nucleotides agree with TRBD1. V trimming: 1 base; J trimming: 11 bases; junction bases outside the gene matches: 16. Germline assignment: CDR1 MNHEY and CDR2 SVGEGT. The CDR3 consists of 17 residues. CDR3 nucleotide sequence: TGTGCCAGCAGTTACTTTACCGGGACAGGGGACAAGGGTTTGGCTTTCTTT. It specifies CASSYFTGTGDKGLAFF.

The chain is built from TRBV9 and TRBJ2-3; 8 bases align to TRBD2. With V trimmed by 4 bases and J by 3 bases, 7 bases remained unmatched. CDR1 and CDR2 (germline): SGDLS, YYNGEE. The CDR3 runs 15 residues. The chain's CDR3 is CASSPGAGGTDTQYF. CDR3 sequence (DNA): TGTGCCAGCAGCCCGGGGGCGGGAGGAACAGATACGCAGTATTTT. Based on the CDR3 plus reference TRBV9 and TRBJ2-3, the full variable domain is DSGVTQTPKHLITATGQRVTLRCSPRSGDLSVYWYQQSLDQGLQFLIQYYNGEERAKGNILERFSAQQFPDLHSELNLSSLELGDSALYFCASSPGAGGTDTQYFGPGTRLTVL.

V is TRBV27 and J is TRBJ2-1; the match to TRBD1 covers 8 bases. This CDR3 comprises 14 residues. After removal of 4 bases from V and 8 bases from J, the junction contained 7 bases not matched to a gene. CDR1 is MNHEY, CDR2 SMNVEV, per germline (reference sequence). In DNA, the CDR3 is TGTGCCAGCAGTTCCGCAGGGGGCTATGATGAGCAGTTCTTC. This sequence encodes CASSSAGGYDEQFF.

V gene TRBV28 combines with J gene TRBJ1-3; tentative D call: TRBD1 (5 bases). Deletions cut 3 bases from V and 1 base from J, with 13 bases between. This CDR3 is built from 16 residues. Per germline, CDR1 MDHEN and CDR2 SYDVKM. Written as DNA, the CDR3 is TGTGCCAGCAGTTTCGGGGGGTTAGTTTCTGGAAACACCATATATTTT. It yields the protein CASSFGGLVSGNTIYF.

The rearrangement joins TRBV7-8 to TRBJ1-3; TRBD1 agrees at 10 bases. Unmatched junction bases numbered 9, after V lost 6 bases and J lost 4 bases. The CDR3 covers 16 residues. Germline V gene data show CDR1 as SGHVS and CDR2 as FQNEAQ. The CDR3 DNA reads TGTGCCAGCAGTCCTCTAGACAGGGGGCGAGGAAACACCATATATTTT. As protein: CASSPLDRGRGNTIYF.

CDR3 sequence: CASSDAGTGNEKLFF. The CDR3 DNA is TGTGCCAGCAGTGATGCCGGGACAGGGAATGAAAAACTGTTTTTT. The V call is TRBV2, the J call TRBJ1-4; 9 nucleotides align to TRBD1. The CDR3 runs 15 residues. V shed 3 bases and J 5 bases; nucleotides not matched to a gene: 4. Germline lookup yields CDR1 SNHLY and CDR2 FYNNEI.

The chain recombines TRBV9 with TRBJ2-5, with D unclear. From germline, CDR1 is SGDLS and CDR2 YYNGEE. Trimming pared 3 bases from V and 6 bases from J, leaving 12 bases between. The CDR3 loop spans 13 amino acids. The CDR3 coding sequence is TGTGCCAGCAGCGCCGACCCAGGAAAGACCCAGTACTTC. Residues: CASSADPGKTQYF.

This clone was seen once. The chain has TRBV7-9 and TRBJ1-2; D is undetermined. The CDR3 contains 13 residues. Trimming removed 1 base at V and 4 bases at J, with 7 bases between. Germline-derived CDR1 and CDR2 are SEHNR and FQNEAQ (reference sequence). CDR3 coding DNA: TGTGCCAGCAGCTTAGGAGGAACCTATGGCTACACCTTC. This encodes CASSLGGTYGYTF.

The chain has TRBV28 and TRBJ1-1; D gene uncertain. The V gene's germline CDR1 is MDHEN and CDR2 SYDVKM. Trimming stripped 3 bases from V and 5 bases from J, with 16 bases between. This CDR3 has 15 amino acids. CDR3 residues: CASSFSQARDTEAFF. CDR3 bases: TGTGCCAGCAGTTTTTCTCAGGCCCGCGATACTGAAGCTTTCTTT.

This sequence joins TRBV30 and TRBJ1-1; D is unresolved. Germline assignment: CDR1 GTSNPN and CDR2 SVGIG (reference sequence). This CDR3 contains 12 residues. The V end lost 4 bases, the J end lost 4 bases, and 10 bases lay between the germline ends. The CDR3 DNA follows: TGTGCCTGGATCGGTCACCGCACTGAAGCTTTCTTT. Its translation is CAWIGHRTEAFF.

CDR3 residues: CASSLEAGLGVWEQYF. The CDR3 nucleotides read TGTGCCAGCAGCTTAGAAGCAGGTTTAGGGGTCTGGGAGCAGTACTTC. The chain is built from TRBV7-8 and TRBJ2-7, with a weak D call TRBD1 (5 bases). CDR1 is SGHVS, CDR2 FQNEAQ, per germline. The CDR3 totals 16 residues. V shed 1 base and J shed 7 bases, with 20 bases lying between them.

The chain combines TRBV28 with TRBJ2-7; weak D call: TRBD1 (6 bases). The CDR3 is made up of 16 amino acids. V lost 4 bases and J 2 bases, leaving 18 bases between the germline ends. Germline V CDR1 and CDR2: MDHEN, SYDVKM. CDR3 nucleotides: TGTGCCAGCAGTTCCACCTACCAGGGGACCCCCTACGAGCAGTACTTC. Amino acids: CASSSTYQGTPYEQYF.

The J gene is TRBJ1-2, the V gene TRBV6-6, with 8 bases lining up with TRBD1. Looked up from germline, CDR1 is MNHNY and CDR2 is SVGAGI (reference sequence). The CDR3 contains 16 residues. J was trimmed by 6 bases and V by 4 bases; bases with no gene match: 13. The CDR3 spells CASSSPKTGVKDGYTF. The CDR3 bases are TGTGCCAGCAGTTCTCCTAAGACAGGGGTGAAGGATGGCTACACCTTC.

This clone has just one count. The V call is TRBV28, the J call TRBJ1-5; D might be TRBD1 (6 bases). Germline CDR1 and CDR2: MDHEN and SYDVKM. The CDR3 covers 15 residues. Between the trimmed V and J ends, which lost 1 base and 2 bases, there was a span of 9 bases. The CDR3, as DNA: TGTGCCAGCAGTTTATCAGGGGCTGGCAATCAGCCCCAGCATTTT. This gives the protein CASSLSGAGNQPQHF. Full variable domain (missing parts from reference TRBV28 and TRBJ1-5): DVKVTQSSRYLVKRTGEKVFLECVQDMDHENMFWYRQDPGLGLRLIYFSYDVKMKEKGDIPEGYSVSREKKERFSLILESASTNQTSMYLCASSLSGAGNQPQHFGDGTRLSIL.

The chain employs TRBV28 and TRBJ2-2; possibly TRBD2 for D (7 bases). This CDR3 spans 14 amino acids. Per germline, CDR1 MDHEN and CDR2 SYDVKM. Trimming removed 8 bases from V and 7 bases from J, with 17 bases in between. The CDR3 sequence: CASEGEGRNGELFF. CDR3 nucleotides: TGTGCCAGCGAGGGGGAGGGGCGTAACGGGGAGCTGTTTTTT. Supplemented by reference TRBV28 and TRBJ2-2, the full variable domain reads DVKVTQSSRYLVKRTGEKVFLECVQDMDHENMFWYRQDPGLGLRLIYFSYDVKMKEKGDIPEGYSVSREKKERFSLILESASTNQTSMYLCASEGEGRNGELFFGEGSRLTVL.

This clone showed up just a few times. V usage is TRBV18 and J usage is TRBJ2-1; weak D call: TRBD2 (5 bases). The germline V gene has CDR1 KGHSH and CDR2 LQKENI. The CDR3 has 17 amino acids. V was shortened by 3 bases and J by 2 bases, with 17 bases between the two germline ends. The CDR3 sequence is CASSPGVAGLTYNEQFF. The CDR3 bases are TGTGCCAGCTCACCCGGGGTGGCTGGTTTAACCTACAATGAGCAGTTCTTC.